The source of this T cell receptor (beta chain) is a study of CD8+CD57+ T cells in acquired aplastic anemia. CDR3 and TCR beta VDJ profiling relied on genomic DNA as the template. TCRdb re-called the reads with MiXCR, one entry per CDR3 protein. The table includes 150,000 to 200,000 distinct CDR3 sequences, 55% to 70% detected once. Per the germline V gene, CDR1 is SEHNR and CDR2 is FQNEAQ (reference sequence). This CDR3 has 15 amino acids. V was cut by 5 bases and J by 6 bases, with 20 bases left in between. Sample: sorted CD4+, CD8+, or CD8+CD57+ T cells (not recorded which) from PBMCs. This TCR derives from a human donor with severe aplastic anemia or a healthy control (not recorded which). The gene calls are TRBV7-9 and TRBJ2-7, with no clear D. The CDR3 region is CASSVGHPDLAEQYF. DNA for the CDR3: TGTGCCAGCAGCGTAGGGCATCCTGACCTCGCCGAGCAGTACTTC.